This T cell receptor (beta chain) was captured in a study of cytomegalovirus exposure and HLA in healthy donors. The wider study: Of all 400 or so donors who were genotyped, about 80% belonged to the Caucasian-associated ancestry cluster. Study results and limitations: The authors judged a highly shared variant cluster likely a sequencing artifact.

Concerning this clone itself: What it binds is unknown.

V lost 5 bases and J lost 3, with 14 bases in between. Germline V CDR1 and CDR2: MNHNY, SVGAGI (reference sequence). The CDR3 length is 14 residues. A multiplex PCR was run with 60 Vbeta primers and 13 Jbeta primers. Assay used: immunoSEQ multiplex PCR; TCRdb lists only in-frame clones, some missing. The sample yields about 200,000 clones, roughly four fifths seen once. This TCR was sampled from a girl aged 2 to 10 in good health and CMV-seronegative. The V gene is TRBV6-6, the J gene TRBJ2-7; no firm D call. The specimen sequenced was PBMCs. CDR3 DNA: TGTGCCAGCAGTCCGCGTATACTTGTCTACGAGCAGTACTTC. Translation gives CASSPRILVYEQYF.